This TCR beta chain emerged from a study of cytomegalovirus exposure and HLA in healthy donors. The study, taken as a whole, reports: Likely technical artifact: a cluster of highly shared sequence variants.

CDR1 MNHNS and CDR2 SASEGT come from the germline V gene. V was pared by 6 bases and J by 4 bases, with 7 bases of the junction left unmatched. The CDR3 spans 14 residues. The study ran its PCR with 60 Vbeta and 13 Jbeta primers. Sequencing used immunoSEQ multiplex PCR; TCRdb keeps in-frame clones, though not all of them. The sample consists of over 150,000 clones, 82% of them appearing once. About this clone: Its cognate antigen is unknown.

Sequenced material: PBMCs. This sequence joins TRBV6-1 and TRBJ2-5, with 8 positions matching TRBD2. The receptor was derived from a boy aged 2 to 9 in good health and CMV-seronegative. The CDR3 sequence is CASRIGGAVETQYF. The CDR3 DNA reads as TGTGCCAGCAGGATCGGGGGGGCGGTAGAGACCCAGTACTTC.